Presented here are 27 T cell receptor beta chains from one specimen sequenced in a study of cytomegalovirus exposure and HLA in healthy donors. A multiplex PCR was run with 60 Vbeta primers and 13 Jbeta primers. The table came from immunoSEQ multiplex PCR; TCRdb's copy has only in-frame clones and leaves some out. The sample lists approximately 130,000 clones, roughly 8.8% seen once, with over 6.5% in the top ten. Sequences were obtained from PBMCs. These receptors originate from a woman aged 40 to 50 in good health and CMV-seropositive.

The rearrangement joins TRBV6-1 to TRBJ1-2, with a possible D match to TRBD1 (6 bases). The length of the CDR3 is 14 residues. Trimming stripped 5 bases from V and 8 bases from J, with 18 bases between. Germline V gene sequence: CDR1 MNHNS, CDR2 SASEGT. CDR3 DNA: TGTGCCAGCAGTCTCCACGAGAGGGGGAAAGGCTACACCTTC. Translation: CASSLHERGKGYTF.

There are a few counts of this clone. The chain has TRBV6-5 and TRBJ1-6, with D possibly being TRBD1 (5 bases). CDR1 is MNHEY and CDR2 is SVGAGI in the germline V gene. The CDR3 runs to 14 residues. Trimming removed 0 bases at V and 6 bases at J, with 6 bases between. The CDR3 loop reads CASSYSTVNSPLHF. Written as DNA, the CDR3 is TGTGCCAGCAGTTACTCGACAGTTAATTCACCCCTCCACTTT.

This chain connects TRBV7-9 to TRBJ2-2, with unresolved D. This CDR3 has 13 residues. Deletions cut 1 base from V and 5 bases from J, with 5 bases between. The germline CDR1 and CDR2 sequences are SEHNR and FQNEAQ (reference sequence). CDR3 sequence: CASSLGGTGELFF. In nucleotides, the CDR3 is TGTGCCAGCAGCTTAGGAGGAACCGGGGAGCTGTTTTTT.

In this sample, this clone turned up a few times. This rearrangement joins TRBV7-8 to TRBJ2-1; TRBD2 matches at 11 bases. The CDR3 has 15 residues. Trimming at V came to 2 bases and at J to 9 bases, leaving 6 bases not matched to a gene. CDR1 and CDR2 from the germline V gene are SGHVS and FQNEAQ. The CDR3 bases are TGTGCCAGCAGCTTAAATAGCGGGGGGGCGGGTGAGCAGTTCTTC. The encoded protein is CASSLNSGGAGEQFF.

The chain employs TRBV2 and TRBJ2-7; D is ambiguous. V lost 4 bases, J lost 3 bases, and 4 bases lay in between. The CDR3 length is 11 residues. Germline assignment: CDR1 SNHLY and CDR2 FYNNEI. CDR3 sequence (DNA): TGTGCCAGCAGTGCCCTCTACGAGCAGTACTTC. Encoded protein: CASSALYEQYF.

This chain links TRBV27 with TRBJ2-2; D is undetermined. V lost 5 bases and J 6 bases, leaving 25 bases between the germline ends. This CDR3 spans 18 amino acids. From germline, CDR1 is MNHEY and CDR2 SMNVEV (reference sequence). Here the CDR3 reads CASSRGNLLLGASGELFF. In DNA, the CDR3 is TGTGCCAGCAGTCGCGGAAACCTCCTGCTAGGAGCGTCCGGGGAGCTGTTTTTT.

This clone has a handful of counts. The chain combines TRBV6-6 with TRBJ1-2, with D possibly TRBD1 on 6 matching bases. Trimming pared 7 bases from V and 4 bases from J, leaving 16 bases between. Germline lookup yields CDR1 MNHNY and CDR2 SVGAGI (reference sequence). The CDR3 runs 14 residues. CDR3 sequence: CASTNYRASYGYTF. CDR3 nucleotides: TGTGCCAGCACCAACTACAGGGCGTCCTATGGCTACACCTTC.

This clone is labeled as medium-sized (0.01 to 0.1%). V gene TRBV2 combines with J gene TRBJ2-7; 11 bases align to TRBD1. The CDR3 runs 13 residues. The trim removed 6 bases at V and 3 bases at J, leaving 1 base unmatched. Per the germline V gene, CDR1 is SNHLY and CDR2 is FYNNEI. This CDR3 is CASRDRGHYEQYF. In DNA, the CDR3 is TGTGCCAGCAGGGACAGGGGGCACTACGAGCAGTACTTC. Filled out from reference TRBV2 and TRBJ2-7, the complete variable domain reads EPEVTQTPSHQVTQMGQEVILRCVPISNHLYFYWYRQILGQKVEFLVSFYNNEISEKSEIFDDQFSVERPDGSNFTLKIRSTKLEDSAMYFCASRDRGHYEQYFGPGTRLTVT.

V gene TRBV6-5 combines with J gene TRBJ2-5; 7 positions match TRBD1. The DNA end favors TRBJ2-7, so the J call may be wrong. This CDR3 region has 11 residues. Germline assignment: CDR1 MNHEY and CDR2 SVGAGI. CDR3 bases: TGTGCCAGCCGTCGACAGGGCGAGCAGTACTTC. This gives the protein CASRRQGEQYF.

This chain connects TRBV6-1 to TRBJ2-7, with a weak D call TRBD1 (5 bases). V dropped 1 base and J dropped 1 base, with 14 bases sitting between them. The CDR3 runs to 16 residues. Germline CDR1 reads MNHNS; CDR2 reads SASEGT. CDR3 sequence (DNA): TGTGCCAGCAGTGAAGTTGACAGAACCCTTTCCTACGAGCAGTACTTC. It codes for CASSEVDRTLSYEQYF.

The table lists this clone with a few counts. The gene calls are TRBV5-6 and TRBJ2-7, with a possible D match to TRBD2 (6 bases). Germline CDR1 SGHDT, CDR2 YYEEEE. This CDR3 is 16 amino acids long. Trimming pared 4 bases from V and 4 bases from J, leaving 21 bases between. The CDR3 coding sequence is TGTGCCAGCAGCCCTCAAATTCGGGGGAGCCTTTACGAGCAGTACTTC. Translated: CASSPQIRGSLYEQYF.

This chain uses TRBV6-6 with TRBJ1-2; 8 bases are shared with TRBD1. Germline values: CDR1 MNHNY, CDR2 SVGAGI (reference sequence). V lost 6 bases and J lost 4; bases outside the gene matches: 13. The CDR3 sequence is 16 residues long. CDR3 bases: TGTGCCAGCAGAAAACCCGGGACAGGACTCTCCTATGGCTACACCTTC. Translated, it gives CASRKPGTGLSYGYTF.

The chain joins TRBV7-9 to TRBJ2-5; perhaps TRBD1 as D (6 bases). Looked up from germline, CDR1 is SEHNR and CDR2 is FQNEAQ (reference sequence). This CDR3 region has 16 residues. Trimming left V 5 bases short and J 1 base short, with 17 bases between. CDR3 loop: CASSLPGVSVQETQYF. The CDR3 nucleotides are TGTGCCAGCAGCCTTCCAGGGGTTAGCGTCCAAGAGACCCAGTACTTC.

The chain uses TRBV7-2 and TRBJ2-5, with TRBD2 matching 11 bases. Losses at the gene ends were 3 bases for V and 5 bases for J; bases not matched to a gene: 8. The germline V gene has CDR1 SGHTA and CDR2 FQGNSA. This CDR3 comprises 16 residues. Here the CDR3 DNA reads TGTGCCAGCAGCTTCTTAGGTAGCGGGGGGGGTGAGACCCAGTACTTC. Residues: CASSFLGSGGGETQYF.

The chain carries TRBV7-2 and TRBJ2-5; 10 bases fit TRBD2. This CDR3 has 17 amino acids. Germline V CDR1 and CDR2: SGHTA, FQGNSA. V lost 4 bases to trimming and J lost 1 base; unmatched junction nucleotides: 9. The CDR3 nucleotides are TGTGCCAGCAGCTCGTCTACGGCTAGCGGGAGCCAAGAGACCCAGTACTTC. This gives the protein CASSSSTASGSQETQYF. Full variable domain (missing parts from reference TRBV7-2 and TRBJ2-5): GAGVSQSPSNKVTEKGKDVELRCDPISGHTALYWYRQSLGQGLEFLIYFQGNSAPDKSGLPSDRFSAERTGGSVSTLTIQRTQQEDSAVYLCASSSSTASGSQETQYFGPGTRLLVL.

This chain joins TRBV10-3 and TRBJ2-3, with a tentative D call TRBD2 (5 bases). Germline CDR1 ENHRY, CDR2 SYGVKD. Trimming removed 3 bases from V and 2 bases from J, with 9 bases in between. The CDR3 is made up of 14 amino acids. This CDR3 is CAISEGLNTDTQYF. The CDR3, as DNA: TGTGCCATCAGTGAAGGACTGAACACAGATACGCAGTATTTT.

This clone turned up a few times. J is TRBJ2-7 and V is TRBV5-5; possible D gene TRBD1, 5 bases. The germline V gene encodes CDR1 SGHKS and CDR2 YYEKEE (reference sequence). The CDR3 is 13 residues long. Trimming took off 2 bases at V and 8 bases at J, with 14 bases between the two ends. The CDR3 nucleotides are TGTGCCAGCAGCTTACAGATCGACAGAAAGCAGTACTTC. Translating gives CASSLQIDRKQYF.

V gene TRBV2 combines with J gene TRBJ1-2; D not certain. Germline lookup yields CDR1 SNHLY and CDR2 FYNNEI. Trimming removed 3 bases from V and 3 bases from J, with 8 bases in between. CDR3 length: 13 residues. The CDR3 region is CASSDRFDYGYTF. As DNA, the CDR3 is TGTGCCAGCAGTGACAGGTTCGACTATGGCTACACCTTC.

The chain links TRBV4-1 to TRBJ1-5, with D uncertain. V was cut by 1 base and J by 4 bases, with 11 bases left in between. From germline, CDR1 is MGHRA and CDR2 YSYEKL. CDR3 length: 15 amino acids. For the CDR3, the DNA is TGCGCCAGCAGCCAAGTCGTAGGAGGGAATCAGCCCCAGCATTTT. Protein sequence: CASSQVVGGNQPQHF.

Written as DNA, the CDR3 is TGTGCCAGCAGCCTGGGACAGGGACATCTCTCTGGGGCCAACGTCCTGACTTTC. As protein: CASSLGQGHLSGANVLTF. This chain connects TRBV11-3 to TRBJ2-6; 9 nucleotides align to TRBD1. This CDR3 contains 18 residues. CDR1 is SGHNT, CDR2 YENEEA, per germline. Trimming cost V 5 bases and J 0 bases; bases outside gene matches: 8.

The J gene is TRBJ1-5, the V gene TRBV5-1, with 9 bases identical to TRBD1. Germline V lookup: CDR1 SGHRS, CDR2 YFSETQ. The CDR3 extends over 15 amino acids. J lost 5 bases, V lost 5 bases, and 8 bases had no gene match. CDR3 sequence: CASRPLDRGDQPQHF. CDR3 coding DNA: TGCGCCAGCAGGCCCCTTGACAGGGGGGATCAGCCCCAGCATTTT.

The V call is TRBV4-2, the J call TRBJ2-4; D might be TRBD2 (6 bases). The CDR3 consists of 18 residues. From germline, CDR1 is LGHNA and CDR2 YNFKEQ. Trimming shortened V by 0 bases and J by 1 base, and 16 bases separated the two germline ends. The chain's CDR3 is CASSQDWRGLMAKNIQYF. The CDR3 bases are TGTGCCAGCAGCCAAGATTGGAGGGGCTTGATGGCCAAAAACATTCAGTACTTC.

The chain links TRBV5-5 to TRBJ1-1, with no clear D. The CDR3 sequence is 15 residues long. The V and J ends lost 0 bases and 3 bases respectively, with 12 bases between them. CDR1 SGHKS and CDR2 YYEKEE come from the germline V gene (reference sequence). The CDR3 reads CASSLESEIYTEAFF. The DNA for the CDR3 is TGTGCCAGCAGCTTGGAGTCCGAGATTTACACTGAAGCTTTCTTT.

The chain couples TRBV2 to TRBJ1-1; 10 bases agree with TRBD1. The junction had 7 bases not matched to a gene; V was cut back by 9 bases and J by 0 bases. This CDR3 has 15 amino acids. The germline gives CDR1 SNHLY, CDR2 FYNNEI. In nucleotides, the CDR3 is TGTGCCAGGATCGGGACAGGGGCGATGAACACTGAAGCTTTCTTT. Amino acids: CARIGTGAMNTEAFF.

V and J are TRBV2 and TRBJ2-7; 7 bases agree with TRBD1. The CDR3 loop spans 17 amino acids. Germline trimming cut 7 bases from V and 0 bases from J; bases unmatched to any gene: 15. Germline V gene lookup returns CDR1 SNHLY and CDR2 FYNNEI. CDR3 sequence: CASTRTRQGMDSYEQYF. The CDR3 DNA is TGTGCCAGCACTAGGACCCGACAGGGAATGGACTCCTACGAGCAGTACTTC.

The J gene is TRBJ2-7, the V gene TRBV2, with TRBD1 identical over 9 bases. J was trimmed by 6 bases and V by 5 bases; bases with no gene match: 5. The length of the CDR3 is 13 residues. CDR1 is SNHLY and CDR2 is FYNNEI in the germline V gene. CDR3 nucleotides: TGTGCCAGCAGTCGGGACAGGGATTTCGAGCAGTACTTC. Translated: CASSRDRDFEQYF.

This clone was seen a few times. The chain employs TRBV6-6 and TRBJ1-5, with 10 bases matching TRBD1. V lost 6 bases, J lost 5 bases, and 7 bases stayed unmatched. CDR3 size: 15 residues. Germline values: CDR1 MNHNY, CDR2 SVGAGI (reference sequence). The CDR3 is CASRDDRGRDQPQHF. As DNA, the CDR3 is TGTGCCAGCAGGGACGACAGGGGGCGGGATCAGCCCCAGCATTTT.